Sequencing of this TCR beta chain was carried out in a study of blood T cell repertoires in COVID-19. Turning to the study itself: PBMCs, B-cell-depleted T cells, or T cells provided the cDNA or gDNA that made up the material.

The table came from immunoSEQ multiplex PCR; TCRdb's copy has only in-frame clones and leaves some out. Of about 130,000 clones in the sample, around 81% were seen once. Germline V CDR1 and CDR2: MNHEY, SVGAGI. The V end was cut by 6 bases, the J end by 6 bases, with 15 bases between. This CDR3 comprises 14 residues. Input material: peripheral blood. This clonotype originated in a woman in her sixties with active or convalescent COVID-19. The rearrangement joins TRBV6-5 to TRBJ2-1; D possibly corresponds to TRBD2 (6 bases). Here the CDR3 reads CASSHSGGANEQFF. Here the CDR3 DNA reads TGTGCCAGCAGCCATAGCGGAGGGGCCAATGAGCAGTTCTTC.